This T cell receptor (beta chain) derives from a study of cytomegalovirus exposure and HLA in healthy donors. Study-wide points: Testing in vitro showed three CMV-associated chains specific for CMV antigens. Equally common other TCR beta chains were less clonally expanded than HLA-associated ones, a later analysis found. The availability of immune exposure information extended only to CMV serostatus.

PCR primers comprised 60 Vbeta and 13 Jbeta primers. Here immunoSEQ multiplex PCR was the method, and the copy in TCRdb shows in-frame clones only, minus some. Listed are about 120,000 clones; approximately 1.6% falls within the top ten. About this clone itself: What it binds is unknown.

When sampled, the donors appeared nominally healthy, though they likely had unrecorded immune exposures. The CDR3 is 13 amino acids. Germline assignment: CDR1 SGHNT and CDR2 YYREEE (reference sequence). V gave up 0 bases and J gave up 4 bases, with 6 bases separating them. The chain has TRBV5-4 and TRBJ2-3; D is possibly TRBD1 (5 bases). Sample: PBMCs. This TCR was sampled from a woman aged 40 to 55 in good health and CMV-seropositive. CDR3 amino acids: CASSLAGSDTQYF. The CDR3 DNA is TGTGCCAGCAGCTTGGCAGGGTCAGATACGCAGTATTTT. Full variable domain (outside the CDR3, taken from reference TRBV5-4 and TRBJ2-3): ETGVTQSPTHLIKTRGQQVTLRCSSQSGHNTVSWYQQALGQGPQFIFQYYREEENGRGNFPPRFSGLQFPNYSSELNVNALELDDSALYLCASSLAGSDTQYFGPGTRLTVL.